The present entry profiles one T cell receptor (beta chain) with its context. The data belong to a study of blood T cell repertoires in COVID-19. Study details: Collection of acute and convalescent COVID-19 samples took place in the United States, Italy and Spain. In each case, the material was cDNA or gDNA derived from T cells, B-cell-depleted T cells, or PBMCs.

Source study methods: Reference gene primer amplification in the assay estimated nucleated cell counts. Repertoires were generated with immunoSEQ multiplex PCR, while TCRdb's copy carries only in-frame clones and drops some. The V and J calls and the clone size are those of that table, but D and trimming were determined from the DNA. Here the sample spans around 37,000 clones, around four fifths being singletons. Germline V CDR1 and CDR2: SNHLY, FYNNEI. Trimming took 6 bases from V and 4 from J, leaving 16 bases between them. This CDR3 region has 14 residues. The receptor was derived from a man aged 50-60 years with active COVID-19. Sequences were obtained from peripheral blood. V gene TRBV2 combines with J gene TRBJ2-7; D might be TRBD1 (6 bases). The CDR3 nucleotides read TGTGCCAGCAGGGTTGACATGGGGGCGTACGAGCAGTACTTC. It codes for CASRVDMGAYEQYF.